The text below deals with one T cell receptor beta chain. It lacks a known antigen. No base-level quality is on record; no much larger clone is a single base apart. Synthetic TCR analog templates were spiked into each PCR to estimate absolute template abundance from read counts. TCRbeta CDR3 regions were amplified from genomic DNA with bias-controlled V and J gene primers using the immunoSEQ assay. Sequencing of rearranged TCRbeta segments was done at approximately 20X coverage. On the study's bioinformatics: Clustering was used to correct sequencing errors, and CDR3s were annotated against IMGT to assign V, D and J genes. Only productive TCRbeta rearrangements were used in downstream analyses, excluding out-of-frame or stop-codon sequences. To compute clonality, Shannon entropy was normalized by the log of the number of unique productive sequences and then subtracted from one. Fisher's exact test with Benjamini-Hochberg correction, at a threshold of adjusted p below 0.01, was used to find clones that differed between time points or between blood and tumor. TCRdb provides this immuneACCESS table in a form limited to in-frame rearrangements. Some clones are lacking; in checked studies, under half of them reflect an unresolved V gene, and why the rest are absent is not known. V and J calls and clone size are copied from that table; D and trimming were computed from the DNA. The sample table contains more than 95,000 clones; only one count was recorded for about 89% of them. More than 1.5% of the sample is taken by the ten largest.

The record originates from a study of PD-L1 blockade in urothelial cancer (dated by TCRdb to 2015 to 2018). Describing the broader study: Therapy was started in the mid-2010s for all patients, and atezolizumab 1,200 mg was administered intravenously every 3 weeks. Twenty-five of 29 patients were males with bladder-origin urothelial cancer, and about 60% of the 29 reported a prior smoking history. An ECOG performance status of 0 or 1 was recorded for the patients, and 0 to 3 prior chemotherapy regimens had been received by the patients. Blood samples were analyzed at 3 weeks after treatment start (second dose) and at 6 weeks after treatment start. Blood samples gave median yields of around 140,000 T cells and 82,636 unique TCRs, along with a median clonality of around 0.08. The study was an exploratory multi-omic analysis of somatic, immune and clinical correlates of response to PD-L1 blockade with atezolizumab in urothelial cancer. Pretreatment tumor samples, along with matched peripheral blood collected serially before and after atezolizumab treatment, underwent TCR sequencing. Durable clinical benefit was defined as progression-free survival longer than 6 months, and TCR features were also tested against progression-free and overall survival. In the same patients, pretreatment tumors underwent whole exome sequencing and RNA sequencing in addition to TCR sequencing. Durable clinical benefit was achieved by nine patients and was not achieved by 20 patients. Under 30 patients had pretreatment blood TCR-seq, some 24 had at least one posttreatment blood collection, and some 24 had tumor TCR-seq. Results and caveats for the whole study, not just this receptor: Because of the small sample size (n ≈ 29) and the many exploratory analyses performed, the results are intended to be regarded as hypothesis-generating. Improved progression-free and overall survival was found to be associated with pretreatment peripheral blood TCR clonality below the median. At 3 weeks after the start of treatment, tumor-associated TCR clones in peripheral blood had expanded more in patients with durable benefit (n of about 22, p = 0.022).

Trimming at the junction amounts to 7 bases on V and 5 bases on J, and the germline ends lie 10 bases apart. The germline V gene (reference sequence) gives CDR1 as MNHNY and CDR2 as SVGAGI. Inclusive of the bounding cysteine and phenylalanine, the CDR3 is 12 residues long. Solely the CDR3 DNA is kept, with 36 bases framed from the first base. The sample's time point, from its label and the paper: peripheral blood 6 weeks after treatment start. The cohort comprised nearly 30 patients with locally advanced or metastatic urothelial carcinoma treated at Memorial Sloan Kettering on a trial protocol. Peripheral blood mononuclear cells were collected pretreatment and during treatment, at between 1 and 8 total time points per patient. The Qiagen DNeasy Blood extraction kit was used to purify genomic DNA from total PBMCs and from tumor samples. PBMCs were collected pretreatment and during treatment and were isolated and stored as previously described.

The TCR comes from a man aged 60 to 69 with urothelial cancer. Here the chain combines TRBV6-6 and TRBJ2-3, with TRBD1 as a weak D call on 6 bases. Sequences were derived from PBMCs, sampled around atezolizumab (anti-PD-L1) treatment. The nucleotides read TGTGCCAGCACCTTGGGACAAGATACGCAGTATTTT. This yields the protein CASTLGQDTQYF.